Sequencing of this T cell receptor (beta chain) was carried out in a study of T cell responses to AZD1222 COVID-19 vaccine. Study results and limitations: None of the repertoires were sampled until the peak T cell response had passed. The donors showed a predominance of white British ancestry and of females, with possible underestimation of clonal diversity.

The CDR3 length is 15 residues. CDR1 and CDR2 from the germline V gene are SNHLY and FYNNEI. V dropped 6 bases and J dropped 4 bases, with 17 bases sitting between them. Comment on this clone: Its antigen is undetermined.

Assay: immunoSEQ multiplex PCR; the TCRdb copy retains only in-frame clones and omits some. The sample yields about 79,000 clones, 75% to 85% seen once. This sequence originates from an adult in good health. The material sequenced was peripheral blood, taken on day 0 of AZD1222 vaccination. The chain uses TRBV2 and TRBJ2-3; D gene unclear. CDR3 DNA sequence: TGTGCCAGCAGCGCCGGGTCCAACTCAGCAGATACGCAGTATTTT. Its translation is CASSAGSNSADTQYF. Supplemented by reference TRBV2 and TRBJ2-3, the full variable domain reads EPEVTQTPSHQVTQMGQEVILRCVPISNHLYFYWYRQILGQKVEFLVSFYNNEISEKSEIFDDQFSVERPDGSNFTLKIRSTKLEDSAMYFCASSAGSNSADTQYFGPGTRLTVL.